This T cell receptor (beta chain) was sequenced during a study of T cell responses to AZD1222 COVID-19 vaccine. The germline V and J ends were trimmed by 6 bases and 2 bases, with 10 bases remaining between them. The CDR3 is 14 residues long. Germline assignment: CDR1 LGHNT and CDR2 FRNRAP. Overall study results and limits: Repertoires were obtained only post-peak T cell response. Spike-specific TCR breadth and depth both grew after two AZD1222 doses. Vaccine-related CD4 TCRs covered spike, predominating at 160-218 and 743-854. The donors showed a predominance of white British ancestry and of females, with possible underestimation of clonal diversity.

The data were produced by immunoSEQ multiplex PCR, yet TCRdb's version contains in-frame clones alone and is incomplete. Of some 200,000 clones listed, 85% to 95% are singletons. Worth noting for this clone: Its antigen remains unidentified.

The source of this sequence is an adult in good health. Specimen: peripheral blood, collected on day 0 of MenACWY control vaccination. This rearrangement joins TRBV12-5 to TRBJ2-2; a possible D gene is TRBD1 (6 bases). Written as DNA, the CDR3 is TGTGCTAGTGGAACCGGGACAAACACCGGGGAGCTGTTTTTT. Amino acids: CASGTGTNTGELFF.